This T cell receptor (beta chain) derives from a study of T-cell reconstitution after alpha-beta-depleted transplantation in children. Unique molecular identifiers were built into the TCRbeta library. One entry per CDR3 protein results from TCRdb running MiXCR on the PCR reads. The sample includes some 550,000 distinct CDR3 sequences, 23% of them seen just once. The CDR3 runs 13 residues. V was cut by 1 base and J by 4 bases, with 8 bases left in between. The germline V gene has CDR1 DFQATT and CDR2 SNEGSKA (reference sequence). The receptor comes from a boy younger than two who had a stem cell transplant for acute myeloid leukemia, so the T cells may come from the graft donor. The sequencing here drew on PBMCs, mostly from graft donor cells, taken 360 days after TCRalphabeta/CD19-depleted stem cell transplant. This chain connects TRBV20-1 to TRBJ2-4; D unclear. This CDR3 is CSARVRPKNIQYF. The CDR3 region has the DNA TGCAGTGCTAGAGTTAGGCCTAAAAACATTCAGTACTTC.